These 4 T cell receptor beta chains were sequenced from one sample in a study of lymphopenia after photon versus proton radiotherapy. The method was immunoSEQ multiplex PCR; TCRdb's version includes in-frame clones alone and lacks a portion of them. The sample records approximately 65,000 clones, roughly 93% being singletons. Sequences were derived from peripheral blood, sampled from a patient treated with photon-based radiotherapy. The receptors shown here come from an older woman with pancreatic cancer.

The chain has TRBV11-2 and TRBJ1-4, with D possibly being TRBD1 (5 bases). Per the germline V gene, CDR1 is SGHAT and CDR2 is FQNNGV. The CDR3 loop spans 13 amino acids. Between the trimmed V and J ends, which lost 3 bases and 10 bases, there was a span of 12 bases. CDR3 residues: CASSLEYGAKLFF. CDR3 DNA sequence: TGTGCCAGCAGCTTGGAGTACGGGGCAAAACTGTTTTTT.

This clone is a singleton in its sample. This CDR3 is CASTGGANYGYTF. In nucleotides, the CDR3 is TGTGCCAGTACCGGGGGGGCTAACTATGGCTACACCTTC. This chain connects TRBV19 to TRBJ1-2, with D possibly TRBD1 on 5 matching bases. The germline gives CDR1 LNHDA, CDR2 SQIVND (reference sequence). The CDR3 contains 13 residues. V was cut by 7 bases and J by 0 bases, with 9 bases left in between.

The CDR3: CASSYSYGSYEQYF. For the CDR3, the DNA is TGTGCCAGCAGTTACTCTTACGGGTCCTACGAGCAGTACTTC. V and J are TRBV6-5 and TRBJ2-7, with no clear D. V dropped 0 bases and J dropped 1 base, with 7 bases sitting between them. Per the germline V gene, CDR1 is MNHEY and CDR2 is SVGAGI. The CDR3 sequence is 14 residues long.

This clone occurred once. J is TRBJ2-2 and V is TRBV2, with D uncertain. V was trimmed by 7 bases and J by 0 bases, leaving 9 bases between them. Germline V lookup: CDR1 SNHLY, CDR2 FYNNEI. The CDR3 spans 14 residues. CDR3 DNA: TGTGCCAGCATGGCGGCTTCGAACACCGGGGAGCTGTTTTTT. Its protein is CASMAASNTGELFF.